Shown below are 24 T cell receptor beta chains from a single sample sequenced in a study of T cells after yellow fever vaccination. TCRdb recomputed calls from the 5' RACE reads with MiXCR, one row per CDR3 protein. In the table there are 150,000 to 200,000 distinct CDR3 sequences, roughly 8.8% of which are singletons. The specimen comprised CD8+ T cells sorted from PBMCs, sampled 45 days after the yellow fever booster vaccination. All receptors come from a man aged 18 to 30 who received the YFV17D yellow fever vaccine.

The V and J genes are TRBV12-3 or TRBV12-4 and TRBJ2-1; 10 positions match TRBD1. Unmatched junction bases numbered 6, after V lost 2 bases and J lost 8 bases. The CDR3 is 15 residues long. DNA for the CDR3: TGTGCCAGCAGTTTAAGGACAGGGGGGTATCATGAGCAGTTCTTC. Its translation is CASSLRTGGYHEQFF.

V and J are TRBV6-5 and TRBJ2-5; D remains ambiguous. V lost 5 bases to trimming and J lost 3 bases, with 19 bases between them. The CDR3 spans 16 residues. Germline-derived CDR1 and CDR2 are MNHEY and SVGAGI. The chain's CDR3 is CASSQTHSLEKETQYF. The CDR3 coding sequence is TGTGCCAGCAGTCAGACCCATAGCTTAGAAAAAGAGACCCAGTACTTC.

The rearrangement uses TRBV4-3 and TRBJ1-4, with a possible D match to TRBD1 (6 bases). V gave up 4 bases and J gave up 7 bases, with 16 bases separating them. The CDR3 is 15 amino acids. The germline gives CDR1 LGHNA, CDR2 YSLEER. This CDR3 is CASSPSTGWIEKLFF. The CDR3 coding sequence is TGCGCCAGCAGCCCCTCGACAGGATGGATTGAAAAACTGTTTTTT.

The chain joins TRBV6-2 or TRBV6-3 to TRBJ1-2; unclear D gene. This CDR3 is 12 amino acids long. From germline, CDR1 is MNHEY and CDR2 SVGEGT. The V end was cut by 2 bases, the J end by 8 bases, with 9 bases between. CDR3 DNA sequence: TGTGCCAGCAGTTACGGGCTCGACGGCTACACCTTC. Translation gives CASSYGLDGYTF.

This clonotype was seen more than once but under ten times. The genes are TRBV7-9 and TRBJ2-5, with no clear D. This CDR3 is built from 14 residues. Per germline, CDR1 SEHNR and CDR2 FQNEAQ (reference sequence). V was cut by 3 bases and J by 2 bases, with 10 bases left in between. Here the CDR3 reads CASSLLAKQETQYF. The CDR3 DNA reads TGTGCCAGCAGCTTGTTGGCCAAACAAGAGACCCAGTACTTC.

This chain links TRBV6-2 or TRBV6-3 with TRBJ1-5; D remains unclear. This CDR3 comprises 15 residues. V was cut by 7 bases and J by 2 bases, with 15 bases left in between. The germline V gene has CDR1 MNHEY and CDR2 SVGEGT. The CDR3 nucleotides are TGTGCCAGCACCCAATCGGGCGATGGCAATCAGCCCCAGCATTTT. This gives the protein CASTQSGDGNQPQHF.

V gene TRBV4-1 combines with J gene TRBJ1-1, with 9 bases that match TRBD1. J was trimmed by 5 bases and V by 2 bases; bases with no gene match: 12. The CDR3 has 17 amino acids. Germline V CDR1 and CDR2: MGHRA, YSYEKL. In DNA form, the CDR3 reads TGCGCCAGCAGCCAACCCCCCGCCGGACAGGGGTGGACTGAAGCTTTCTTT. It specifies CASSQPPAGQGWTEAFF.

A few counts support this clonotype. The rearrangement joins TRBV27 to TRBJ2-7, with TRBD1 matching 9 bases. The V gene's germline CDR1 is MNHEY and CDR2 SMNVEV (reference sequence). There are 14 residues in the CDR3. V trimming: 5 bases; J trimming: 6 bases; junction bases outside the gene matches: 8. CDR3 coding DNA: TGTGCCAGCAGTCATCCGGGACAGGGTGTCGAGCAGTACGTC. It is translated as CASSHPGQGVEQYV.

The V call is TRBV4-3, the J call TRBJ1-1, with D possibly being TRBD1 (5 bases). V was pared by 1 base and J by 3 bases, with 21 bases between. CDR1 is LGHNA and CDR2 is YSLEER in the germline V gene. The CDR3 spans 18 residues. This chain's CDR3 is CASSQGGWAGMGDTEAFF. The CDR3 DNA follows: TGCGCCAGCAGCCAAGGGGGTTGGGCAGGCATGGGGGACACTGAAGCTTTCTTT.

The chain has TRBV11-2 and TRBJ2-4, with 12 bases lining up with TRBD2. V trimming: 5 bases; J trimming: 6 bases; junction bases outside the gene matches: 8. The CDR3 is 16 amino acids. CDR1 and CDR2 from the germline V gene are SGHAT and FQNNGV. CDR3 sequence reads: CASSPTSGGPRNIQYF. The CDR3 region has the DNA TGTGCCAGCAGCCCGACTAGCGGGGGCCCACGAAACATTCAGTACTTC.

The chain uses TRBV28 and TRBJ1-6, with TRBD1 identical over 9 bases. The CDR3 extends over 16 amino acids. V shed 6 bases and J 8 bases; nucleotides not matched to a gene: 11. Germline assignment: CDR1 MDHEN and CDR2 SYDVKM. CDR3 sequence reads: CASRSHLTGGHSPLHF. CDR3 in DNA: TGTGCCAGCAGATCCCACCTCACAGGGGGCCATTCACCCCTCCACTTT.

The chain has TRBV6-5 and TRBJ2-1; tentatively, D is TRBD1 or TRBD2 (5 bases each). Germline CDR1 reads MNHEY; CDR2 reads SVGAGI. Trimming left V 7 bases short and J 10 bases short, with 11 bases between. The CDR3 is made up of 11 amino acids. Here the CDR3 DNA reads TGTGCCAGCACCTCAGGGACGGAGCAGTTCTTC. Its translation is CASTSGTEQFF.

This clonotype was seen repeatedly, ten times or more. The chain uses TRBV4-1 and TRBJ1-1; the D is unclear. With 8 bases removed from V and 4 bases from J, the gap between germline ends came to 17 bases. Per the germline V gene, CDR1 is MGHRA and CDR2 is YSYEKL. This CDR3 region has 14 residues. The CDR3: CASASPRLGTEAFF. The CDR3 DNA reads as TGCGCCAGCGCCAGTCCGCGTCTGGGCACTGAAGCTTTCTTT.

The rearrangement uses TRBV7-8 and TRBJ2-7; D is unclear. V lost 5 bases and J 5 bases, leaving 22 bases between the germline ends. Looked up from germline, CDR1 is SGHVS and CDR2 is FQNEAQ. CDR3 size: 16 residues. CDR3 protein: CASSPEYLASGHEQYV. CDR3 DNA sequence: TGTGCCAGCAGCCCAGAATACCTGGCCTCGGGCCACGAGCAGTACGTC.

The chain combines TRBV12-3 or TRBV12-4 with TRBJ1-5; no definite D call. Trimming stripped 7 bases from V and 3 bases from J, with 22 bases between. The length of the CDR3 is 17 residues. The CDR3 DNA reads as TGTGCCAGCACCACCTGGCGGAGGTGGATGGACAATCAGCCCCAGCATTTT. Its protein is CASTTWRRWMDNQPQHF.

The genes are TRBV12-3 or TRBV12-4 and TRBJ2-7; D is undetermined. CDR3 length: 13 residues. The ends were cut back, 2 bases at V and 2 bases at J, with 7 bases in the middle. CDR3 in DNA: TGTGCCAGCAGTTTAAACCGTGCCTACGAGCAGTACGTC. It encodes CASSLNRAYEQYV.

A few counts support this clonotype. The chain links TRBV20-1 to TRBJ1-2, with D perhaps TRBD1 (6 bases). Per germline, CDR1 DFQATT and CDR2 SNEGSKA (reference sequence). Trimming left V 5 bases short and J 8 bases short, with 15 bases between. The length of the CDR3 is 12 residues. The CDR3 spells CSALDRNGGYTF. CDR3 bases: TGCAGTGCTTTGGACAGAAATGGGGGCTACACCTTC.

The CDR3 DNA is TGCAGCGTTAAATACACAGGTGCAACTAATGAAAAACTGTTTTTT. This gives the protein CSVKYTGATNEKLFF. V and J are TRBV29-1 and TRBJ1-4; TRBD1 might be the D (5 bases). Germline loops: CDR1 SQVTM, CDR2 ANQGSEA. With 5 bases removed from V and 0 bases from J, the gap between germline ends came to 13 bases. CDR3 size: 15 residues.

The chain uses TRBV20-1 and TRBJ2-7; D is possibly TRBD2 (6 bases). The CDR3 runs 15 residues. Germline V gene data show CDR1 as DFQATT and CDR2 as SNEGSKA (reference sequence). With 3 bases removed from V and 2 bases from J, the gap between germline ends came to 17 bases. The CDR3: CSARDLSAGPYEQYF. In DNA, the CDR3 is TGCAGTGCTAGGGATCTAAGCGCGGGACCCTACGAGCAGTACTTC.

The sample holds a few counts of this clonotype. This chain joins TRBV15 and TRBJ2-5, with 11 bases lining up with TRBD2. The CDR3 spans 16 residues. Losses at the gene ends were 2 bases for V and 2 bases for J; bases not matched to a gene: 4. Germline values: CDR1 LNHNV, CDR2 YYDKDF (reference sequence). Here the CDR3 DNA reads TGTGCCACCAGCAGAAAGGGACTAGCGGAGCAAGAGACCCAGTACTTC. Amino acid sequence: CATSRKGLAEQETQYF.

This clonotype was seen a few times. The chain recombines TRBV5-1 with TRBJ2-7; TRBD2 is a possible D gene (5 bases). Germline V gene data show CDR1 as SGHRS and CDR2 as YFSETQ. The CDR3 totals 13 residues. V lost 6 bases and J lost 0, with 10 bases in between. The chain's CDR3 is CASISRGSYEQYV. The CDR3 region has the DNA TGCGCCAGCATCTCCCGGGGCTCCTACGAGCAGTACGTC.

This clonotype was seen more than once but under ten times. V usage is TRBV5-5 and J usage is TRBJ1-2; D is undetermined. CDR1 SGHKS and CDR2 YYEKEE come from the germline V gene (reference sequence). This CDR3 region has 13 residues. V was clipped by 0 bases and J by 7 bases, with 10 bases between them. This CDR3 reads CASSLGSLGGYTF. The CDR3 DNA reads as TGTGCCAGCAGCTTGGGATCGCTCGGTGGCTACACCTTC.

The genes are TRBV6-6 and TRBJ1-2; possible D gene TRBD1, 6 bases. Trimming stripped 7 bases from V and 0 bases from J, with 15 bases between. Looked up from germline, CDR1 is MNHNY and CDR2 is SVGAGI (reference sequence). The CDR3 has 15 amino acids. The CDR3: CASTPQGPSNYGYTF. CDR3 sequence (DNA): TGTGCCAGCACCCCCCAGGGGCCCTCTAACTATGGCTACACCTTC.

The chain couples TRBV27 to TRBJ2-1, with 8 bases that match TRBD2. The CDR3 consists of 14 residues. V lost 2 bases and J lost 6; bases outside the gene matches: 3. CDR1 and CDR2 from the germline V gene are MNHEY and SMNVEV (reference sequence). CDR3 sequence: CASSLGGGINEQFF. CDR3 bases: TGTGCCAGCAGTTTAGGCGGGGGGATCAATGAGCAGTTCTTC.